A selection of T cell receptor beta chains follows, all from one sample in a study of T cell responses to AZD1222 COVID-19 vaccine. Assay used: immunoSEQ multiplex PCR; TCRdb lists only in-frame clones, some missing. The repertoire holds 150,000 to 200,000 clones, with roughly 90% as singletons. The material was peripheral blood, obtained on day 0 of AZD1222 vaccination. The origin of the receptors is an adult in good health. Both conserved end residues are part of each CDR3. D genes are given only for firm matches. Part of the rows lack a size; the others show once, few, many or a class for expanded clones.

size	J	D	V	DNA	CDR3
.	TRBJ1-2	.	TRBV30	TGTGCCTGGAGCCTACACTATGGCTACACCTTC	CAWSLHYGYTF
.	TRBJ1-2	.	TRBV28	TGTGCCAGCAGTTTTCTCAGGGACCATGGCTACACCTTC	CASSFLRDHGYTF
once	TRBJ2-1	.	TRBV28	TGTGCCAGCAGTTACAGGGAGGGCTATGAGCAGTTCTTC	CASSYREGYEQFF
.	TRBJ2-1	TRBD2	TRBV7-6	TGTGCCAGCACCCCGCTCGTGGCGGGAGGGAGGGGTGAGCAGTTCTTC	CASTPLVAGGRGEQFF
.	TRBJ1-5	TRBD1	TRBV2	TGTGCCAGCGGCGGACAGGGGATGGGTCAGCCCCAGCATTTT	CASGGQGMGQPQHF
.	TRBJ2-6	.	TRBV27	TGTGCCAGCAGTTTAATAGGGACCGGGGCCAACGTCCTGACTTTC	CASSLIGTGANVLTF
.	TRBJ2-7	TRBD2	TRBV19	TGTGCCAGTAGTCCCGCACCGGGACTAGCGGGTCCTGGGAAGAACTACGAGCAGTACTTC	CASSPAPGLAGPGKNYEQYF
.	TRBJ1-3	.	TRBV7-6	TGTGCGACGCGGACTGGAAACACCATATATTTT	CATRTGNTIYF
.	TRBJ2-1	.	TRBV11-2	TGTGCCAGCAGCCCCGCCGGGACTGTCTACAATGAGCAGTTCTTC	CASSPAGTVYNEQFF
.	TRBJ1-1	.	TRBV6-5	TGTGCCAGCAGTTTAAGGGACGTGAACACTGAAGCTTTCTTT	CASSLRDVNTEAFF
few	TRBJ1-2	.	TRBV7-2	TGTGCCAGCAGCTTATCACCAGGGATCTATGGCTACACCTTC	CASSLSPGIYGYTF
.	TRBJ2-7	.	TRBV28	TGTGCCAGCAGTTTAACAGACTACTACGAGCAGTACTTC	CASSLTDYYEQYF
.	TRBJ2-2	TRBD2	TRBV6-5	TGTGCCAGCAGTTACTCGAACCGGCGGGAGGCCGGGGAGCTGTTTTTT	CASSYSNRREAGELFF
.	TRBJ1-1	.	TRBV19	TGTGCCAGTAGGGATAGGGACACTGAAGCTTTCTTT	CASRDRDTEAFF
.	TRBJ2-1	.	TRBV2	TGTGCCAGCAGTGAAGCTCCCCCTTATGAGCAGTTCTTC	CASSEAPPYEQFF
.	TRBJ1-6	TRBD1	TRBV3-1/TRBV3-2	TGTGCCAGCAGCCAAAGGGGGACAGGGAACTCACCCCTCCACTTT	CASSQRGTGNSPLHF
.	TRBJ2-3	TRBD1	TRBV10-1	TGCGCCAGCAGTGAGACCGTAACAGGGGGCGTCATGAATACGCAGTATTTT	CASSETVTGGVMNTQYF
.	TRBJ1-4	TRBD1	TRBV30	TGTGCCTGGACGACAGGGGCCAATGAAAAACTGTTTTTT	CAWTTGANEKLFF
once	TRBJ1-3	.	TRBV18	TGTGCCAGCTCACCGACCGTGAGTGCCACCATATATTTT	CASSPTVSATIYF
.	TRBJ1-5	.	TRBV19	TGTGCCAGTAGTACCGAAAGACAGGTGAGCAATCAGCCCCAGCATTTT	CASSTERQVSNQPQHF
.	TRBJ2-3	TRBD2	TRBV3-1/TRBV3-2	TGTGCCAGCAGCCGTGGGGGGGGAACAGATACGCAGTATTTT	CASSRGGGTDTQYF
.	TRBJ2-7	.	TRBV28	TGTGCCAGCTCGAACAGGAGAGAGCAGTACTTC	CASSNRREQYF
.	TRBJ2-5	TRBD2	TRBV5-1	TGCGCCAGCAGCTCTATCAGGACTAGCGGGGAAGAGACCCAGTACTTC	CASSSIRTSGEETQYF
.	TRBJ2-3	.	TRBV6-5	TGTGCCAGCAGCATCACAGATACGCAGTATTTT	CASSITDTQYF
once	TRBJ2-7	.	TRBV2	TGTGCCAGCAGTGTTGAAAGTACGACCGGGTACTTC	CASSVESTTGYF
.	TRBJ1-1	TRBD1	TRBV29-1	TGCAGCGTCAAAAGGGGGCTAAGTACTGAAGCTTTCTTT	CSVKRGLSTEAFF
.	TRBJ2-1	.	TRBV5-1	TGCGCCAGCAGCTTGACAGTCAATGAGCAGTTCTTC	CASSLTVNEQFF
.	TRBJ2-7	TRBD2	TRBV19	TGTGCCAGTAGTATGGGGGGGTACGAGCAGTACTTC	CASSMGGYEQYF
.	TRBJ1-1	.	TRBV7-2	TGTGCCAGCAGCTCCCTCCCTGTTCGGGTTGAAGCTTTCTTT	CASSSLPVRVEAFF
few	TRBJ2-5	TRBD2	TRBV19	TGTGCCAGTAGTATAGATCGACTAGCGGGAGGACGGGAGACCCAGTACTTC	CASSIDRLAGGRETQYF
.	TRBJ2-3	TRBD1	TRBV19	TGTGCCAGTAGTATCCAGGGGGCAGATACGCAGTATTTT	CASSIQGADTQYF
.	TRBJ1-6	.	TRBV6-1	TGTGCCAGCAGTGAACAGGGCGGTGATTCACCCCTCCACTTT	CASSEQGGDSPLHF
.	TRBJ1-3	.	TRBV3-1/TRBV3-2	TGTGCCAGCAGCCCCCGTGGTCGGGATACATCTGGAAACACCATATATTTT	CASSPRGRDTSGNTIYF
.	TRBJ2-7	.	TRBV3-1/TRBV3-2	TGTGCCAGCAGCCCCCGGGACCGCTCGTTGGGGGTGCAATACTTC	CASSPRDRSLGVQYF
.	TRBJ1-5	.	TRBV2	TGTGCCAGCAGTGGAGGGGGGCACCGTTTAGGGGAGCCCCAGCATTTT	CASSGGGHRLGEPQHF
.	TRBJ1-1	.	TRBV28	TGTGCCAGCAGTTTAGGCAGGGGAGCTTTCTTT	CASSLGRGAFF
.	TRBJ1-2	.	TRBV3-1/TRBV3-2	TGTGCCAGCAGCCAAGATCGGCCAGCTAACTATGGCTACACCTTC	CASSQDRPANYGYTF
.	TRBJ1-1	.	TRBV6-5	TGTGCCAGCAGTCGACAGGCGAACACTGAAGCTTTCTTT	CASSRQANTEAFF
few	TRBJ2-1	.	TRBV18	TGTGCCAGCTCCCCCAACAATGAGCAGTTCTTC	CASSPNNEQFF
.	TRBJ1-2	.	TRBV21-1	TGTGCCAGCCTTTCCGGACTAACCTTC	CASLSGLTF
.	TRBJ2-5	.	TRBV27	TGTGCCAGCAGTTTCGCGGGGGCGCAGACCCAGTACTTC	CASSFAGAQTQYF
.	TRBJ1-2	.	TRBV6-5	TGTGCCAGCAGCCCGACCCCCGTGTCGGTTGGCTACACCTTC	CASSPTPVSVGYTF
.	TRBJ2-7	TRBD2	TRBV5-1	TGCGCCAGCAGCTTGGAACTAGCGGGAGGGGAGCAGTACTTC	CASSLELAGGEQYF
.	TRBJ2-6	.	TRBV28	TGTGCCAGCAGGAAAGGGGGTTTTGCTGGGGCCAACGTCCTGACTTTC	CASRKGGFAGANVLTF
.	TRBJ2-1	.	TRBV20-1	TGCAGTGCTAGAAACAATGAGCAGTTCTTC	CSARNNEQFF
.	TRBJ1-2	.	TRBV6-1	TGTGCCAGCAGTGAAGTTCTCCAGCATGGCTACACCTTC	CASSEVLQHGYTF
few	TRBJ1-3	.	TRBV30	TGTGCCTGTCCGGGACGGTTCTCTGGAAACACCATATATTTT	CACPGRFSGNTIYF
once	TRBJ1-3	TRBD1	TRBV28	TGTGCCAGCAGCTCAGGGACAGCTTCTGGAAACACCATATATTTT	CASSSGTASGNTIYF
.	TRBJ1-4	.	TRBV6-1	TGTGCCAGCAGTGAAACAGTACAAGCTGCAACTAATGAAAAACTGTTTTTT	CASSETVQAATNEKLFF
.	TRBJ2-3	.	TRBV19	TGTGCCAGTAGTATTACGGTGGGGTGGTCCACAGATGATACGCAGTATTTT	CASSITVGWSTDDTQYF
.	TRBJ2-3	.	TRBV10-3	TGTGCCATTGGGGTGGACAGTTCTAGCACAGATACGCAGTATTTT	CAIGVDSSSTDTQYF
.	TRBJ2-7	TRBD2	TRBV7-9	TGTGCCAGCAGCTTCTTGACTAGCGAGTCGATCTACGAGCAGTACTTC	CASSFLTSESIYEQYF
once	TRBJ2-1	.	TRBV6-5	TGTGCCAGCAGTTACCCGGACAGAAATGAGCAGTTCTTC	CASSYPDRNEQFF